This T cell receptor beta chain was captured in a study of cytomegalovirus exposure and HLA in healthy donors. Study conclusions and caveats: In vitro checks showed that a few CMV-associated chains really do target CMV antigens. The dataset shows that most TCR sequences were rare, while some public TCRs occurred in many donors.

As for this clone: Its antigen remains unknown.

The PCR ran on 60 Vbeta and 13 Jbeta primers. The protocol was immunoSEQ multiplex PCR, while the TCRdb copy is restricted to in-frame clones and leaves out a portion. The sample lists roughly 200,000 clones, 75% to 90% seen once, with under 0.85% in the top ten. This CDR3 spans 16 amino acids. The germline gives CDR1 SNHLY, CDR2 FYNNEI. V was pared by 0 bases and J by 2 bases, with 8 bases between. The clonotype was recovered from a boy younger than 18 in good health and CMV-seronegative. The chain links TRBV2 to TRBJ2-6; D ambiguous. The sample taken for sequencing was PBMCs. The CDR3 DNA sequence: TGTGCCAGCAGTGAAGCCCGTCCCCCTGGGGCCAACGTCCTGACTTTC. Translated, it gives CASSEARPPGANVLTF.